A selection of T cell receptor beta chains follows, all from one sample in a study of technical replicates of blood from several donors. The repertoire was sequenced with immunoSEQ multiplex PCR; TCRdb's copy has only in-frame clones and lacks some. The table records some 64,000 clones, roughly 97% of them present only once. Sequenced input: T cells isolated from PBMCs. These TCRs come from a human donor in good health. The CDR3 runs from the conserved cysteine through the conserved F or W. D genes are given only for firm matches. Expanded clones get a size class; other rows say once, few or many, or leave the size out.

- TRBJ1-5 TRBD1 TRBV7-9 TGTGCCAGCAGCTTAGGACAGGGTATCAATCAGCCCCAGCATTTT CASSLGQGINQPQHF
- TRBJ2-7 TRBD2 TRBV4-1 TGCGCCAGCAGCCAGGAGGGGGGACTAGCGGGAGTAAGCTCCTACGAGCAGTACTTC CASSQEGGLAGVSSYEQYF
- TRBJ1-2 - TRBV4-1 TGCGCCAGCAGCCAAGATAATAGTGGCTATGGCTACACCTTC CASSQDNSGYGYTF
- TRBJ2-5 TRBD2 TRBV11-3 TGTGCCAGCAGCCTCGGGACTAGCGGGGGGGCCGCAGAGACCCAGTACTTC CASSLGTSGGAAETQYF
- TRBJ2-7 TRBD2 TRBV4-2 TGTGCCAGCAGCCAAGAACGAACGGTCGTCGGGACTAGCTTGTACGAGCAGTACTTC CASSQERTVVGTSLYEQYF
- TRBJ2-7 - TRBV28 TGTGCCAGCAGCCCGGGGGACAGTATTACCTACGAGCAGTACTTC CASSPGDSITYEQYF
- TRBJ1-2 - TRBV30 TGTGCCTGGAGTGTAGGAGGGAAGGTCTATGGCTACACCTTC CAWSVGGKVYGYTF
- TRBJ1-1 - TRBV19 TGTGCCAGTAGTATACAGGGAGGAGGAACTGAAGCTTTCTTT CASSIQGGGTEAFF
- TRBJ2-5 - TRBV4-1 TGCGCCAGCAGCCGGGACTACCAAGAGACCCAGTACTTC CASSRDYQETQYF
- TRBJ2-7 TRBD1 TRBV11-2 TGTGCCAGCAGCCAACTAGAGGGACAGGGACCCTTCGAGCAGTACTTC CASSQLEGQGPFEQYF
- TRBJ1-2 TRBD1 TRBV7-9 TGTGCCAGCAGCTACAGAGAACAGGGGCACTATGGCTACACCTTC CASSYREQGHYGYTF
- TRBJ2-5 - TRBV7-6 TGTGCCAGCAGCTTACCCACAGGATTACAAGAGACCCAGTACTTC CASSLPTGLQETQYF
- TRBJ2-7 - TRBV28 TGTGCCAGCTCTACTTTGGGGGCCCCACGGGACTTC CASSTLGAPRDF
- TRBJ2-1 - TRBV28 TGTGCCAGCACCAATATGCGGGACTTAGACAATGAGCAGTTCTTC CASTNMRDLDNEQFF
- TRBJ2-2 - TRBV4-2 TGTGCCAGCAGCCAAGAAACGGCGGGGAGAACCGGGGAGCTGTTTTTT CASSQETAGRTGELFF
- TRBJ1-2 - TRBV29-1 TGCAGCGTGCTCGACAAGGACTATGGCTACACCTTC CSVLDKDYGYTF
- TRBJ2-7 TRBD2 TRBV4-1 TGCGCCAGCAGCCAACACCCATCGACTAGCGGGGGCTACGAGCAGTACTTC CASSQHPSTSGGYEQYF
- TRBJ2-4 - TRBV7-9 TGTGCCAGCAGCTTAGCAGGGCGGGACATTCAGTACTTC CASSLAGRDIQYF
- TRBJ2-5 - TRBV9 TGTGCCAGCAGCGAGGGGACTGTGGAGACCCAGTACTTC CASSEGTVETQYF
- TRBJ2-7 - TRBV10-3 TGTGCCATCAGTGTCCAGGACTACGAGCAGTACTTC CAISVQDYEQYF
- TRBJ1-6 - TRBV15 TGTGCCACCAGCAGAGATCCAGGGACAACAAGCTCACCCCTCCACTTT CATSRDPGTTSSPLHF
- TRBJ2-1 - TRBV28 TGTGCCAGCACCATCACGACTAGCTCCTACAATGAGCAGTTCTTC CASTITTSSYNEQFF
- TRBJ2-3 - TRBV7-2 TGTGCCAGCAGCTCGAGTGGAGGGACAGATACGCAGTATTTT CASSSSGGTDTQYF
- TRBJ1-2 - TRBV5-4 TGTGCCAGCACCCCATGGGAGGAAGCTAACTATGGCTACACCTTC CASTPWEEANYGYTF
- TRBJ1-2 - TRBV28 TGTGCCAGCAGTTCCGTTGACGGGTACTATGGCTACACCTTC CASSSVDGYYGYTF
- TRBJ1-2 TRBD1 TRBV10-1 TGCGCCAGCAGTGAGAGGACAGGGGGATATGGATCCACCTTC CASSERTGGYGSTF
- TRBJ1-1 - TRBV28 TGTGCCAGCAGTTTATCTCTTATGCAGGGTAGATATCTGACTGAAGCTTTCTTT CASSLSLMQGRYLTEAFF
- TRBJ2-6 TRBD1 TRBV28 TGTGCCAGCAAGGACAGGCCCCTAGCCAACGTCCTGACTTTC CASKDRPLANVLTF
- TRBJ2-1 - TRBV6-4 TGTGCCAGCAGTAGCGGGTCCTACAATGAGCAGTTCTTC CASSSGSYNEQFF
once TRBJ1-2 - TRBV6-1 TGTGCCAGCAGTGAACAGGGATCCTCATATGGCTACACCTTC CASSEQGSSYGYTF
- TRBJ2-3 TRBD2 TRBV19 TGTGCCAGTAAAACCGGGACTAGCGGGGCAGATACGCAGTATTTT CASKTGTSGADTQYF
- TRBJ2-5 - TRBV6-5 TGTGCCAGTACCGGGAGCCAAGAGACCCAGTACTTC CASTGSQETQYF
- TRBJ2-5 - TRBV4-1 TGCGCCAGCAGCCAATTCGCGGGGCGGACCCAGTACTTC CASSQFAGRTQYF
- TRBJ2-1 TRBD1 TRBV27 TGTGCCAGCAGTTGGACAGGGGACGGGGGGTACAATGAGCAGTTCTTC CASSWTGDGGYNEQFF
- TRBJ1-4 TRBD1 TRBV18 TGTGCCAGCTCACCCGGGACAGGGGGCGTCGGTAATGAAAAACTGTTTTTT CASSPGTGGVGNEKLFF
- TRBJ1-4 - TRBV7-6 TGTGCCAGCAGCTCGGAACGGCAGGGGACGACTAATGAAAAACTGTTTTTT CASSSERQGTTNEKLFF
- TRBJ2-4 - TRBV30 TGTGCCTGGAGTGCGACTAACATTCAGTACTTC CAWSATNIQYF
- TRBJ2-7 TRBD1 TRBV6-1 TGTGCCAGCAGTGACAGGGGGCTCTACGAGCAGTACTTC CASSDRGLYEQYF
- TRBJ2-5 - TRBV6-5 TGTGCCAGCAGCCAGAACATTGGGACCCAGTACTTC CASSQNIGTQYF
- TRBJ2-1 - TRBV6-5 TGTGCCACTGGGTGGAGGGTCGATGAGCAGTTCTTC CATGWRVDEQFF
- TRBJ1-5 TRBD1 TRBV7-8 TGTGCCAGCAGCCCGGGACAGGGGGGCAATCAGCCCCAGCATTTT CASSPGQGGNQPQHF
- TRBJ1-1 - TRBV14 TGTGCCAGCAGCCGCGGACAGTATACAATGAACACTGAAGCTTTCTTT CASSRGQYTMNTEAFF
- TRBJ2-3 TRBD2 TRBV5-5 TGTGCCAGCCTATGGACTAGCGGGACTTTAAGTTTTCCGGAGATGCAGTATTTT CASLWTSGTLSFPEMQYF
- TRBJ2-7 - TRBV29-1 TGCAGCGTAAGGGGCAGCTCCTACGAGCAGTACTTC CSVRGSSYEQYF
- TRBJ2-6 TRBD2 TRBV5-4 TGTGCCAGCAGCCCGGGACTAGCGAATGGGGCCAACGTCCTGACTTTC CASSPGLANGANVLTF
- TRBJ1-4 - TRBV7-9 TGTGCCAGCAGCAAACAGGGAACAACTAATGAAAAACTGTTTTTT CASSKQGTTNEKLFF
once TRBJ2-1 TRBD2 TRBV5-1 TGCGCCAGCAGCTTGATAAGCGGGAGAAACAATGAGCAGTTCTTC CASSLISGRNNEQFF
- TRBJ1-1 TRBD1 TRBV4-1 TGCGCCAGCAGCCAAAGACAGGGGCCTGAAGCTTTCTTT CASSQRQGPEAFF
- TRBJ1-1 - TRBV2 TGTGCCAGCAGCGGAGAGAACACTGAAGCTTTCTTT CASSGENTEAFF
- TRBJ1-1 TRBD1 TRBV19 TGTGCCAGTAGTAACCGGGACAGGGGTCTTCACACTGAAGCTTTCTTT CASSNRDRGLHTEAFF
once TRBJ1-1 - TRBV28 TGTGCCAGCAGTTTTAGGACTGGGGGGACTGAAGCTTTCTTT CASSFRTGGTEAFF
- TRBJ2-3 - TRBV7-8 TGTGCCAGCAGCTTAGGCTGGACAGACACAGATACGCAGTATTTT CASSLGWTDTDTQYF
- TRBJ2-2 TRBD1 TRBV29-1 TGCAGCGTTGGAAACAGGGGCAGCACCGGGGAGCTGTTTTTT CSVGNRGSTGELFF
- TRBJ2-4 - TRBV6-5 TGTGCCAGCAGTAAACCAGGGCTAAACATTCAGTACTTC CASSKPGLNIQYF
- TRBJ2-1 - TRBV5-4 TGTGCCAGCAGCCTCGTAAGGGGGAGCTCCTACAATGAGCAGTTCTTC CASSLVRGSSYNEQFF